This T cell receptor (beta chain) came from a study of T cells in Graves' hyperthyroidism and ophthalmopathy. Amplification of TCR beta CDR3 regions was performed using RNA transcripts as template. TCR CDR3 regions were first amplified by RT-PCR with HTBI primers. MiXCR, applied by TCRdb to the multiplex PCR reads, yields one record per CDR3 protein. The table lists 690,000 or so distinct CDR3 sequences, about 17% of them singletons, with 16% in the top ten. This clonotype was picked up many times. Its antigen remains unidentified. Study conclusions and caveats: Among thyroid clonotypes expanded above 0.001, most also appeared in blood. Ophthalmopathy was told apart from stable hyperthyroidism by a 13 V-J model.

Specimen: blood. The origin of this receptor is a woman in her forties or fifties with Graves' hyperthyroidism that later progressed to Graves' ophthalmopathy.

The CDR3 protein is CSAQLFGTEAFF. In DNA, the CDR3 is TGCAGTGCTCAGTTGTTTGGGACTGAAGCTTTCTTT. V usage is TRBV20-1 and J usage is TRBJ1-1; D is undetermined. The CDR3 length is 12 residues. The germline gives CDR1 DFQATT, CDR2 SNEGSKA (reference sequence). V shed 5 bases and J shed 5 bases, with 12 bases lying between them.